These 21 T cell receptor beta chains were all obtained from the same sample, sequenced in a study of blood T cell repertoires in COVID-19. The method was immunoSEQ multiplex PCR; TCRdb's version includes in-frame clones alone and lacks a portion of them. The sample carries about 24,000 clones, 80% to 85% recorded once. Source material: peripheral blood. The receptors originated from a human donor in a cohort sampled during active COVID-19.

The V gene is TRBV3-1 (or the pseudogene TRBV3-2), the J gene TRBJ1-3; D is uncertain. The CDR3 contains 13 residues. Germline CDR1 and CDR2: LGHDT and YNNKEL (reference sequence). V was pared by 2 bases and J by 4 bases, with 6 bases between. CDR3 protein: CASSQTRGNTIYF. CDR3 nucleotides: TGTGCCAGCAGCCAAACTAGGGGAAACACCATATATTTT.

The chain employs TRBV19 and TRBJ1-6; 9 bases align to TRBD1. The CDR3 has 15 amino acids. V shed 1 base, J shed 7 bases, and the junction held 2 bases outside the gene matches. The germline gives CDR1 LNHDA, CDR2 SQIVND (reference sequence). CDR3 nucleotide sequence: TGTGCCAGTAGTATAGGGGGGACAGGGAATTCACCCCTCCACTTT. This encodes CASSIGGTGNSPLHF. The full variable domain, completed using reference TRBV19 and TRBJ1-6, is DGGITQSPKYLFRKEGQNVTLSCEQNLNHDAMYWYRQDPGQGLRLIYYSQIVNDFQKGDIAEGYSVSREKKESFPLTVTSAQKNPTAFYLCASSIGGTGNSPLHFGNGTRLTVT.

CDR3 region: CASRSQGPPYEQYF. In DNA, the CDR3 is TGTGCCAGCCGTTCGCAGGGGCCCCCCTACGAGCAGTACTTC. This chain uses TRBV28 with TRBJ2-7, with D possibly TRBD1 on 6 matching bases. The CDR3 runs 14 residues. The V and J ends lost 8 bases and 2 bases respectively, with 16 bases between them. Germline V lookup: CDR1 MDHEN, CDR2 SYDVKM.

J is TRBJ1-1 and V is TRBV19, with 9 bases aligning to TRBD1. The CDR3 spans 16 residues. Trimming took 1 base from V and 1 from J; bases not matched to a gene: 4. Germline-derived CDR1 and CDR2 are LNHDA and SQIVND (reference sequence). The CDR3 here is CASSIARQGENTEAFF. DNA for the CDR3: TGTGCCAGTAGTATAGCCCGACAGGGGGAGAACACTGAAGCTTTCTTT.

The chain has TRBV11-2 and TRBJ1-2, with D perhaps matching TRBD1 (5 bases). CDR1 is SGHAT and CDR2 is FQNNGV in the germline V gene. The CDR3 runs to 13 residues. The V and J ends lost 2 bases and 5 bases respectively, with 9 bases between them. Written as DNA, the CDR3 is TGTGCCAGCAGCTTAAATTCAGGGTATGGCTACACCTTC. Translated: CASSLNSGYGYTF.

The sample holds one count of this clone. This rearrangement joins TRBV3-1 (or the pseudogene TRBV3-2) to TRBJ2-5; TRBD1 might be the D (7 bases). Germline values: CDR1 LGHDT, CDR2 YNNKEL (reference sequence). V lost 8 bases and J 5 bases, leaving 12 bases between the germline ends. The CDR3 sequence is 12 residues long. The CDR3 region is CASRRGRETQYF. For the CDR3, the DNA is TGTGCCAGCCGGAGGGGGCGGGAGACCCAGTACTTC.

This rearrangement joins TRBV14 to TRBJ2-3; D uncertain. The V end was cut by 6 bases, the J end by 0 bases, with 16 bases between. CDR1 is SGHDN, CDR2 FVKESK, per germline. This CDR3 is built from 16 residues. CDR3 DNA sequence: TGTGCCAGCAGGAGTAAACCAGGAACTAGCACAGATACGCAGTATTTT. This codes for CASRSKPGTSTDTQYF.

The chain links TRBV7-8 to TRBJ2-7; D perhaps matches TRBD1 (5 bases). The V and J ends lost 1 base and 2 bases respectively, with 12 bases between them. This CDR3 has 15 residues. CDR1 is SGHVS, CDR2 FQNEAQ, per germline. The CDR3 region has the DNA TGTGCCAGCAGCTTAGTCCAAGGGGCTACCTACGAGCAGTACTTC. Translating gives CASSLVQGATYEQYF.

The chain is built from TRBV6-1 and TRBJ2-5; tentative D call: TRBD2 (6 bases). This CDR3 contains 11 residues. CDR1 is MNHNS and CDR2 is SASEGT in the germline V gene. Trimming removed 2 bases at V and 13 bases at J, with 11 bases between. The CDR3 spells CASSETLGGYF. The CDR3 bases are TGTGCCAGCAGTGAAACCCTGGGAGGGTACTTC.

The chain links TRBV7-3 to TRBJ2-1, with TRBD2 matching over 14 bases. Germline V gene sequence: CDR1 SGHTA, CDR2 FQGTGA. V lost 2 bases to trimming and J lost 6 bases; unmatched junction nucleotides: 0. CDR3 length: 15 amino acids. Written as DNA, the CDR3 is TGTGCCAGCAGCTTAGGACTAGCGGGAGGCAATGAGCAGTTCTTC. Its translation is CASSLGLAGGNEQFF.

CDR3 sequence (DNA): TGCGCGGCGGGCGGTGTATACTTC. Its translation is CAAGGVYF. The V and J genes are TRBV20-1 and TRBJ2-5; tentative D call: TRBD2 (5 bases). Germline V gene sequence: CDR1 DFQATT, CDR2 SNEGSKA (reference sequence). This CDR3 has 8 residues.

V gene TRBV19 combines with J gene TRBJ1-2, with a weak D call TRBD1 (5 bases). Germline V CDR1 and CDR2: LNHDA, SQIVND (reference sequence). Trimming pared 3 bases from V and 4 bases from J, leaving 15 bases between. The CDR3 is made up of 15 amino acids. The CDR3 is CASSMRQGGFYGYTF. The CDR3 nucleotides read TGTGCCAGTAGTATGAGGCAGGGAGGCTTCTATGGCTACACCTTC.

V is TRBV3-1 (or the pseudogene TRBV3-2) and J is TRBJ1-3; 9 nucleotides match TRBD1. The trim removed 4 bases at V and 2 bases at J, leaving 3 bases unmatched. Germline assignment: CDR1 LGHDT and CDR2 YNNKEL (reference sequence). The CDR3 runs 15 residues. The CDR3 is CASSLRDRAGNTIYF. The CDR3 bases are TGTGCCAGCAGCCTCCGGGACAGGGCTGGAAACACCATATATTTT.

Notes on this clone: Distinct nucleotide sequences in the sample also encode this CDR3. The chain carries TRBV2 and TRBJ2-3; 7 bases are shared with TRBD1. The V segment lost 5 bases and the J segment 6 bases; nucleotides outside the gene matches: 2. CDR3 size: 12 residues. From germline, CDR1 is SNHLY and CDR2 FYNNEI. The CDR3 protein is CASSRDSDTQYF. The CDR3 bases are TGTGCCAGCAGTCGGGACAGCGATACGCAGTATTTT.

CDR3 sequence: CASSWDSLYGYTF. The CDR3 DNA reads TGTGCCAGCAGCTGGGACAGTCTCTATGGCTACACCTTC. This chain connects TRBV5-5 to TRBJ1-2, with TRBD1 matching over 7 bases. Germline assignment: CDR1 SGHKS and CDR2 YYEKEE (reference sequence). This CDR3 is 13 amino acids long. V gave up 3 bases and J gave up 4 bases; unmatched junction bases: 3. Filled out from reference TRBV5-5 and TRBJ1-2, the complete variable domain reads DAGVTQSPTHLIKTRGQQVTLRCSPISGHKSVSWYQQVLGQGPQFIFQYYEKEERGRGNFPDRFSARQFPNYSSELNVNALLLGDSALYLCASSWDSLYGYTFGSGTRLTVV.

The chain has TRBV5-4 and TRBJ1-5; D is possibly TRBD1 (6 bases). CDR1 and CDR2 (germline): SGHNT, YYREEE (reference sequence). The CDR3 sequence is 15 residues long. Trimming stripped 3 bases from V and 5 bases from J, with 15 bases between. The CDR3 protein is CASSYGQRRDQPQHF. CDR3 in DNA: TGTGCCAGCAGCTATGGACAGAGAAGGGATCAGCCCCAGCATTTT.

This clone was recorded only once. The rearrangement joins TRBV9 to TRBJ2-1; D gene uncertain. V lost 2 bases and J lost 7, with 10 bases in between. Germline V gene sequence: CDR1 SGDLS, CDR2 YYNGEE. The CDR3 is 13 residues long. As DNA, the CDR3 is TGTGCCAGCAGCGTCTTCGGTTGGAATGAGCAGTTCTTC. Its translation is CASSVFGWNEQFF.

The V gene is TRBV5-5, the J gene TRBJ2-1; D unclear. In germline, CDR1 is SGHKS, CDR2 YYEKEE (reference sequence). The V and J ends lost 0 bases and 0 bases respectively, with 16 bases between them. The CDR3 loop spans 18 amino acids. The CDR3, as DNA: TGTGCCAGCAGCTTGGGCCACCCATCTATTCACTCCTACAATGAGCAGTTCTTC. Protein sequence: CASSLGHPSIHSYNEQFF. Drawing the rest from reference TRBV5-5 and TRBJ2-1, the complete variable domain is DAGVTQSPTHLIKTRGQQVTLRCSPISGHKSVSWYQQVLGQGPQFIFQYYEKEERGRGNFPDRFSARQFPNYSSELNVNALLLGDSALYLCASSLGHPSIHSYNEQFFGPGTRLTVL.

The J gene is TRBJ1-2, the V gene TRBV7-9; D call uncertain. V was pared by 4 bases and J by 2 bases, with 11 bases between. This CDR3 comprises 14 residues. Germline assignment: CDR1 SEHNR and CDR2 FQNEAQ (reference sequence). This chain's CDR3 is CASSSGGRNYGYTF. The CDR3 DNA sequence: TGTGCCAGCAGCTCCGGAGGTCGGAACTATGGCTACACCTTC. The full variable domain, completed using reference TRBV7-9 and TRBJ1-2, is DTGVSQNPRHKITKRGQNVTFRCDPISEHNRLYWYRQTLGQGPEFLTYFQNEAQLEKSRLLSDRFSAERPKGSFSTLEIQRTEQGDSAMYLCASSSGGRNYGYTFGSGTRLTVV.

V and J are TRBV5-1 and TRBJ2-5; 9 bases align to TRBD2. In germline, CDR1 is SGHRS, CDR2 YFSETQ. The ends lost 0 bases at V and 3 bases at J; junction bases unmatched: 0. The CDR3 runs to 14 residues. This CDR3 is CASSLASGEETQYF. CDR3 coding DNA: TGCGCCAGCAGCTTGGCTAGCGGGGAAGAGACCCAGTACTTC.

The V gene is TRBV10-3, the J gene TRBJ2-7; possibly TRBD1 for D (5 bases). V shed 3 bases and J shed 2 bases, with 14 bases lying between them. The CDR3 contains 15 residues. Looked up from germline, CDR1 is ENHRY and CDR2 is SYGVKD. The CDR3 reads CAISDRGRGPYEQYF. The CDR3 DNA sequence: TGTGCCATCAGTGATCGCGGAAGGGGCCCCTACGAGCAGTACTTC.